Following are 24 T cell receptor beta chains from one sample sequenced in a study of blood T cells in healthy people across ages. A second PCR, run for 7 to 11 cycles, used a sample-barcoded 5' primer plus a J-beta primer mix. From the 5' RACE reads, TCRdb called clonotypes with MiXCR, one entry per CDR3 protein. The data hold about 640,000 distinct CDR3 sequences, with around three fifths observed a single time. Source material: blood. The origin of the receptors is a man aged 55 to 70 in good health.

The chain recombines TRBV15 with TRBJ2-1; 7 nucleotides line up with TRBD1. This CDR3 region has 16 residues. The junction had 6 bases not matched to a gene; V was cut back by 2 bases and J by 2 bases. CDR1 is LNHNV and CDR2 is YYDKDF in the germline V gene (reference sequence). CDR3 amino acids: CATSRRQGAPYNEQFF. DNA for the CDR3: TGTGCCACCAGCAGAAGACAGGGAGCTCCCTACAATGAGCAGTTCTTC.

The CDR3 nucleotides are TGCGCCAGCAGCTTGGACGGGACCTACTCTGGAAACACCATATATTTT. Its translation is CASSLDGTYSGNTIYF. The chain has TRBV5-1 and TRBJ1-3; tentative D call: TRBD1 (5 bases). The V gene's germline CDR1 is SGHRS and CDR2 YFSETQ. With 0 bases removed from V and 0 bases from J, the gap between germline ends came to 10 bases. The CDR3 totals 16 residues. Supplemented by reference TRBV5-1 and TRBJ1-3, the full variable domain reads KAGVTQTPRYLIKTRGQQVTLSCSPISGHRSVSWYQQTPGQGLQFLFEYFSETQRNKGNFPGRFSGRQFSNSRSEMNVSTLELGDSALYLCASSLDGTYSGNTIYFGEGSWLTVV.

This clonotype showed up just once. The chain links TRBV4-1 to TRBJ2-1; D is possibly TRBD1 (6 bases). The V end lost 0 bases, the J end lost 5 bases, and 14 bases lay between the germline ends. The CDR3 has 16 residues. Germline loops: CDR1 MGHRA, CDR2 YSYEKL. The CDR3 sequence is CASSQDSRTANNEQFF. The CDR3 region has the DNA TGCGCCAGCAGCCAAGATTCAAGGACAGCCAACAATGAGCAGTTCTTC.

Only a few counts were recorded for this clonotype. This chain's CDR3 is CASSPTGRLDIQYF. The CDR3 DNA follows: TGTGCCAGCAGCCCGACAGGGAGGTTGGACATTCAGTACTTC. This rearrangement joins TRBV3-1 to TRBJ2-4; the D gene is possibly TRBD1 (7 bases). There are 14 residues in the CDR3. CDR1 is LGHDT, CDR2 YNNKEL, per germline (reference sequence). The ends were cut back, 4 bases at V and 8 bases at J, with 15 bases in the middle.

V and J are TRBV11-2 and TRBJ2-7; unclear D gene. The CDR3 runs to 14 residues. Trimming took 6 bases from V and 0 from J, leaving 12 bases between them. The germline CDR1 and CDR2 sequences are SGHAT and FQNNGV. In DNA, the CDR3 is TGTGCCAGCAGGGTTGGTTCCCACTCCTACGAGCAGTACTTC. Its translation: CASRVGSHSYEQYF.

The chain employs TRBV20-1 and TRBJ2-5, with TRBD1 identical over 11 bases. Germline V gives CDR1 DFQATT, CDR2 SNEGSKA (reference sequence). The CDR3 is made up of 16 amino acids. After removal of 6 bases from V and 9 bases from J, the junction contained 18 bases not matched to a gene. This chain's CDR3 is CSAGTLRDRGIQAQYF. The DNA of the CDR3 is TGCAGTGCCGGGACCCTCCGGGACAGGGGGATCCAAGCCCAGTACTTC.

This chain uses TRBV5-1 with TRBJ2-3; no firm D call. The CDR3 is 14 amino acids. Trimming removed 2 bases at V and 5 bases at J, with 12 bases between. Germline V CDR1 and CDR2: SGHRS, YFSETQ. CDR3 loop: CASSFGETRDTQYF. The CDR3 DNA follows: TGCGCCAGCAGCTTTGGCGAGACCAGAGATACGCAGTATTTT.

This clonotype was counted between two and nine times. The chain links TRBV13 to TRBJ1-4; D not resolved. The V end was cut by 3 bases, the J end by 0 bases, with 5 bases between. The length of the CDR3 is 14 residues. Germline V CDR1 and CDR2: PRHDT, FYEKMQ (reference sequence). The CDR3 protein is CASSFQSTNEKLFF. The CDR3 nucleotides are TGTGCCAGCAGCTTCCAGTCAACTAATGAAAAACTGTTTTTT. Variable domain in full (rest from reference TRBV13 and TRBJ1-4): AAGVIQSPRHLIKEKRETATLKCYPIPRHDTVYWYQQGPGQDPQFLISFYEKMQSDKGSIPDRFSAQQFSDYHSELNMSSLELGDSALYFCASSFQSTNEKLFFGSGTQLSVL.

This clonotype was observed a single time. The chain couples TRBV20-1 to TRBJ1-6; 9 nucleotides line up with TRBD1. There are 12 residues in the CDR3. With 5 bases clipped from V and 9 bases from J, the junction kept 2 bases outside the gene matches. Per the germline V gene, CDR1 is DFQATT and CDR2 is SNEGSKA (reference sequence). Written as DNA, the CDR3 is TGCAGTGCTGGGGACAGGGTTTCACCCCTCCACTTT. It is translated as CSAGDRVSPLHF.

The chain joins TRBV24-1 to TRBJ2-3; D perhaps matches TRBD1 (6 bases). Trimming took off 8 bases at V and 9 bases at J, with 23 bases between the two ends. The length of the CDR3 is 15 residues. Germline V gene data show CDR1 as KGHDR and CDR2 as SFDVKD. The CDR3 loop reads CATTAEKRGKRTQYF. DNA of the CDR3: TGTGCCACCACCGCCGAAAAAAGGGGGAAGAGGACGCAGTATTTT.

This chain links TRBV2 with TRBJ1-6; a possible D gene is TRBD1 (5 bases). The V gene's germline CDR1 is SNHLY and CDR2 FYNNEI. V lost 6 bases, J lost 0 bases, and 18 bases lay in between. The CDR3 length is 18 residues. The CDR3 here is CASSSKPGTYSYNSPLHF. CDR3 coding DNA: TGTGCCAGCAGCTCCAAACCCGGGACCTACTCCTATAATTCACCCCTCCACTTT.

The CDR3: CASSPGPGQSLEKLFF. The DNA for the CDR3 is TGTGCCAGCAGTCCCGGGCCGGGACAGTCCCTAGAAAAACTGTTTTTT. This chain connects TRBV7-9 to TRBJ1-4, with 7 bases lining up with TRBD1. V shed 6 bases, J shed 8 bases, and the junction held 15 bases outside the gene matches. The CDR3 consists of 16 residues. The germline V gene encodes CDR1 SEHNR and CDR2 FQNEAQ (reference sequence).

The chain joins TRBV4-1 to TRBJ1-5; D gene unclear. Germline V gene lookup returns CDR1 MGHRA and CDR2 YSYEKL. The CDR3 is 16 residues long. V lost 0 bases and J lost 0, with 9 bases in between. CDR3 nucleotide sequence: TGCGCCAGCAGCCAAGACTGGCCCTATAGCAATCAGCCCCAGCATTTT. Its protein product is CASSQDWPYSNQPQHF.

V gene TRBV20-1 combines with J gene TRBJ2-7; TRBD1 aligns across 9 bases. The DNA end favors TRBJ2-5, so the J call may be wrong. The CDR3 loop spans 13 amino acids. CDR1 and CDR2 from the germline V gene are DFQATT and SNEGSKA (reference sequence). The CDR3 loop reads CSANGQGRETQYF. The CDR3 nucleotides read TGCAGTGCAAACGGACAGGGGAGGGAGACCCAGTACTTC.

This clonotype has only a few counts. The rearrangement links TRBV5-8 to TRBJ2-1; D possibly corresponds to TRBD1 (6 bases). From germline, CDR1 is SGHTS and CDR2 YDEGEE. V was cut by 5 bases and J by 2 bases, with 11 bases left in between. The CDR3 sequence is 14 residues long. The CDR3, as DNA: TGTGCCAGCAGTGGTGACAGGACCTACAATGAGCAGTTCTTC. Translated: CASSGDRTYNEQFF.

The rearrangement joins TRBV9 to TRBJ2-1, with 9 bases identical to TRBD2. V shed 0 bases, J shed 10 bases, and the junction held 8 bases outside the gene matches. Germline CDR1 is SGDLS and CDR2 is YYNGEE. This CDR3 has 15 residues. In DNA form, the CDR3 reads TGTGCCAGCAGCGTAGGGCGGGGGGGCTTGGAGGAGCAGTTCTTC. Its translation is CASSVGRGGLEEQFF.

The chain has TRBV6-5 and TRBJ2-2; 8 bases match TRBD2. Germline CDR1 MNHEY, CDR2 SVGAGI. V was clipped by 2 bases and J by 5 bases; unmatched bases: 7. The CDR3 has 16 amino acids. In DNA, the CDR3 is TGTGCCAGCAGTTACGCGGGGGGATGGTCGACCGGGGAGCTGTTTTTT. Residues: CASSYAGGWSTGELFF.

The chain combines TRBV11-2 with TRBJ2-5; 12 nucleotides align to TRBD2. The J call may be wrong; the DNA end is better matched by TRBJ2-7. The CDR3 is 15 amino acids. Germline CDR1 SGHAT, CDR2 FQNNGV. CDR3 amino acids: CASSATSGGLYEQYF. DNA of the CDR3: TGTGCCAGCAGCGCGACTAGCGGGGGTCTATACGAGCAGTACTTC.

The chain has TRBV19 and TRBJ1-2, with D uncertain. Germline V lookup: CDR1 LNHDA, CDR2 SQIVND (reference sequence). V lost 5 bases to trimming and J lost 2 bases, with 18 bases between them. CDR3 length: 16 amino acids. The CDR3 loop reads CASSPTNTLPNYGYTF. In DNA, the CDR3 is TGTGCCAGTAGTCCAACCAACACCCTCCCAAACTATGGCTACACCTTC.

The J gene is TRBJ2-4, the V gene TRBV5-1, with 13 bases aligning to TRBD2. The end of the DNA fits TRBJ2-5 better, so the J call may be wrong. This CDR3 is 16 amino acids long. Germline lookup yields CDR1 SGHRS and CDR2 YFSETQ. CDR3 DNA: TGCGCCAGCAGCGTTACACTAGCGGGGGGGCAAGAGACCCAGTACTTC. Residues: CASSVTLAGGQETQYF.

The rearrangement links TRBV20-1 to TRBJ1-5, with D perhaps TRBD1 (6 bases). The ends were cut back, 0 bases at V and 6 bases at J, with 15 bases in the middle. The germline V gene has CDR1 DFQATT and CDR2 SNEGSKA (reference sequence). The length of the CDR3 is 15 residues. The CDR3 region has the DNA TGCAGTGCTAGAGATGACAGGACCAGGGGTCAGCCCCAGCATTTT. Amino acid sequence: CSARDDRTRGQPQHF.

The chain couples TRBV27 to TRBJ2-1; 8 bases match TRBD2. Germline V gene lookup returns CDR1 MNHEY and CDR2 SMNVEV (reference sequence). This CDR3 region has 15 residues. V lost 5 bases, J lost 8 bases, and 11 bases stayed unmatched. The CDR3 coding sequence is TGTGCCAGCAGTCCCCAGAAAGCGGGGGTGGATGAGCAGTTCTTC. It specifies CASSPQKAGVDEQFF.

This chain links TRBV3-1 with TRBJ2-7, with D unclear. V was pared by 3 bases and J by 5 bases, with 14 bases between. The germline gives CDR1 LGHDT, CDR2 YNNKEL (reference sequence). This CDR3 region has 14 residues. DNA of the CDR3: TGTGCCAGCAGCCAGTCCTTAGGGCTCCACGAGCAGTACTTC. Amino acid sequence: CASSQSLGLHEQYF.

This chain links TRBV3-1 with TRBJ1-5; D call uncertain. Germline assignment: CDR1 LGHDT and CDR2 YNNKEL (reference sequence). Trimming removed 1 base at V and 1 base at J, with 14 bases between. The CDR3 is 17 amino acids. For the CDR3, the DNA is TGTGCCAGCAGCCAAGGGCCCCCGGCGGGGAGCAATCAGCCCCAGCATTTT. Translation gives CASSQGPPAGSNQPQHF.